This T cell receptor beta chain comes out of a study of beta chain features in type 1 diabetes. Study-level information: The patients were much like the healthy donors in age, gender and cell yields. Study conclusions and caveats: In cDNA sequencing, cells with high TCR expression could be over-represented. Any role of HLA type in TCRB rearrangement remained unresolved here.

As regards this clone: The antigen remains undetermined.

Purities in excess of 95% were seen in all sorted populations. Germline CDR1 and CDR2: SGHNT and YYREEE (reference sequence). The CDR3 is 15 residues long. Trimming shortened V by 4 bases and J by 0 bases, and 11 bases separated the two germline ends. Expressed TCRB transcripts were sequenced because the isolated RNA had all been reverse transcribed beforehand. Using immunoSEQ multiplex PCR, the repertoire was profiled, and TCRdb retains in-frame clones only, with some absent. Of about 900,000 clones listed, roughly a sixth are singletons. The chain employs TRBV5-4 and TRBJ2-1; a possible D gene is TRBD2 (5 bases). The source is a young woman in good health. Source material: naive CD4+ T cells from blood. CDR3 nucleotide sequence: TGTGCCAGCAGCCAAAAAACTAGCTCCTACAATGAGCAGTTCTTC. Its protein is CASSQKTSSYNEQFF.